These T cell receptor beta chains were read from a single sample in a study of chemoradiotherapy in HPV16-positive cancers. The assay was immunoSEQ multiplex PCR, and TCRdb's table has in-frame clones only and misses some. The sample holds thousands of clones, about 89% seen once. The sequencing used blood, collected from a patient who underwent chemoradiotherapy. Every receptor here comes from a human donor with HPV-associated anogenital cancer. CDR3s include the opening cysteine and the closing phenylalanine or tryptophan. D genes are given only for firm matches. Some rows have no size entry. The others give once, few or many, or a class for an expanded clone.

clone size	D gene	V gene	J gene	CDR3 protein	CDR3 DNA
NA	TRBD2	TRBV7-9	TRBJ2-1	CASSYIAGGTNEQFF	TGTGCCAGCAGCTATATAGCGGGAGGTACCAATGAGCAGTTCTTC
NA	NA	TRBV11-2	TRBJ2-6	CASSPPWAGAGANVLTF	TGTGCCAGCAGCCCCCCATGGGCAGGGGCTGGGGCCAACGTCCTGACTTTC
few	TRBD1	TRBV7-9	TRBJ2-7	CASSFNRGDEQYF	TGTGCCAGCAGTTTCAACAGGGGCGACGAGCAGTACTTC
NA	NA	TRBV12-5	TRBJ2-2	CASGAVPGELFF	TGTGCTAGTGGGGCGGTCCCTGGGGAGCTGTTTTTT
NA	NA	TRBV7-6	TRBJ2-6	CASSSSTGGGANVLTF	TGTGCCAGCAGCTCATCGACCGGAGGTGGGGCCAACGTCCTGACTTTC
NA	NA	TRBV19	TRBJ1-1	CASSWRGNAEAFF	TGTGCCAGTAGTTGGAGGGGCAACGCTGAAGCTTTCTTT
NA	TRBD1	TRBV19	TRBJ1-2	CASKNVGTGGYGYTF	TGTGCCAGTAAGAACGTAGGGACAGGAGGATATGGCTACACCTTC
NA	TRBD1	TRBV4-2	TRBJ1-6	CASSIGQGRNSPLHF	TGTGCCAGCAGCATCGGACAGGGACGAAATTCACCCCTCCACTTT
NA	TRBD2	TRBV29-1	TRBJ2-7	CSVGSGGTAYEQYF	TGCAGCGTTGGTAGCGGGGGCACTGCCTACGAGCAGTACTTC
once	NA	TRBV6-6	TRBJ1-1	CASNGNTEAFF	TGTGCCAGCAACGGGAACACTGAAGCTTTCTTT
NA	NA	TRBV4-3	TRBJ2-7	CASSQAGAYEQYF	TGCGCCAGCAGCCAAGCGGGGGCCTACGAGCAGTACTTC
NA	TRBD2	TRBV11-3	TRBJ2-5	CASTPSGQREETQYF	TGTGCCAGCACGCCTAGCGGCCAAAGGGAAGAGACCCAGTACTTC
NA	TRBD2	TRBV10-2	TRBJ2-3	CATRLAGMADTQYF	TGCGCCACCCGACTAGCGGGGATGGCAGATACGCAGTATTTT
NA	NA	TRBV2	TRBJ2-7	CASAAGVWYEQYF	TGTGCCAGCGCAGCAGGGGTTTGGTACGAGCAGTACTTC
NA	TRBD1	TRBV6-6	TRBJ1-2	CASSTTGGDGYTF	TGTGCCAGCAGTACGACAGGGGGCGATGGCTACACCTTC
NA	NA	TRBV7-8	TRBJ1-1	CASSLFVQGNTEAFF	TGTGCCAGCAGCTTATTCGTACAGGGGAACACTGAAGCTTTCTTT
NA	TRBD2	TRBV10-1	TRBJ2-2	CASSPSGRTGELFF	TGCGCCAGCAGTCCCAGCGGGAGGACCGGGGAGCTGTTTTTT
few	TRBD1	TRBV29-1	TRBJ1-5	CSVLEQGANQPQHF	TGCAGCGTGCTTGAACAGGGGGCCAATCAGCCCCAGCATTTT
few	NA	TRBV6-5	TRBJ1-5	CASSEQNQPQHF	TGTGCCAGCAGCGAACAGAATCAGCCCCAGCATTTT
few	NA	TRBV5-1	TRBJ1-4	CASSIGDVSGKLFF	TGCGCCAGCAGCATCGGGGACGTCTCGGGAAAACTGTTTTTT
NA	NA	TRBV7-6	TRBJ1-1	CASSLVTGRDTEAFF	TGTGCCAGCAGCTTAGTAACAGGGCGGGACACTGAAGCTTTCTTT
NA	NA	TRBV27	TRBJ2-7	CASSTLSYEQYF	TGTGCCAGCAGTACTCTATCCTACGAGCAGTACTTC
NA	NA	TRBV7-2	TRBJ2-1	CASSLVQPGSSYNEQFF	TGTGCCAGCAGCTTAGTTCAGCCGGGAAGCTCCTACAATGAGCAGTTCTTC
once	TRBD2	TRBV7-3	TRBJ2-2	CASSLAAGGGAGELFF	TGTGCCAGCAGCTTAGCGGCGGGGGGAGGCGCCGGGGAGCTGTTTTTT
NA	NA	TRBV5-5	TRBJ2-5	CASSFSGGKETQYF	TGTGCCAGCAGCTTCTCTGGAGGGAAAGAGACCCAGTACTTC
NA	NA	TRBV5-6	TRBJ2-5	CASSWAWDQETQYF	TGTGCCAGCAGCTGGGCTTGGGACCAAGAGACCCAGTACTTC
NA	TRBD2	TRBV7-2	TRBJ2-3	CASSVAGVTDTQYF	TGTGCCAGCAGTGTAGCGGGGGTCACAGATACGCAGTATTTT
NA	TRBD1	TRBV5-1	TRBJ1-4	CASSGPTGANEKLFF	TGCGCCAGCAGCGGCCCGACAGGGGCTAATGAAAAACTGTTTTTT
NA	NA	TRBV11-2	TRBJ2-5	CASSLAVGAGETQYF	TGTGCCAGCAGCTTAGCCGTCGGAGCCGGAGAGACCCAGTACTTC
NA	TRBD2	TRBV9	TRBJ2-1	CASSVAGTSGVAGEQFF	TGTGCCAGCAGCGTAGCGGGGACTAGCGGGGTGGCAGGTGAGCAGTTCTTC
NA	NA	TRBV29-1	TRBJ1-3	CSVDPGSGNTIYF	TGCAGCGTTGATCCGGGATCTGGAAACACCATATATTTT
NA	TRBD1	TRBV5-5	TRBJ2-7	CASSSQGVGYYEQYF	TGTGCCAGCAGCTCACAGGGGGTTGGTTACTACGAGCAGTACTTC
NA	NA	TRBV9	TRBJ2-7	CASSVAGTTYEQYF	TGTGCCAGCAGCGTAGCTGGGACCACCTACGAGCAGTACTTC
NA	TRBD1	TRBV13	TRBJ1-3	CASSTRQGRSSGNTIYF	TGTGCCAGCAGCACTCGACAGGGACGGAGCTCTGGAAACACCATATATTTT
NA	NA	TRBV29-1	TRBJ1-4	CSVTGATNEKLFF	TGCAGCGTGACCGGTGCAACTAATGAAAAACTGTTTTTT
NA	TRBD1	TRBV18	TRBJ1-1	CASSLGQPEAFF	TGTGCCAGCTCACTGGGACAGCCTGAAGCTTTCTTT
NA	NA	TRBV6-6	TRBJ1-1	CASSFPGNTEAFF	TGTGCCAGCAGTTTCCCGGGGAACACTGAAGCTTTCTTT
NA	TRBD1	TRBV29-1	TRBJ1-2	CSVRKQGAAIYGYTF	TGCAGCGTCCGGAAACAGGGGGCAGCCATCTATGGCTACACCTTC
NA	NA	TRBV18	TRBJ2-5	CASSPGTPGTQYF	TGTGCCAGCTCCCCCGGGACTCCCGGGACCCAGTACTTC
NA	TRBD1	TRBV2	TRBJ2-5	CAGLDRGQETQYF	TGTGCCGGCCTGGACAGGGGACAAGAGACCCAGTACTTC
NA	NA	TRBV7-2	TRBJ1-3	CASSWTSGNTIYF	TGTGCCAGCAGCTGGACCTCTGGAAACACCATATATTTT
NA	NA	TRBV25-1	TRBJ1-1	CASSEGKEMNTEAFF	TGTGCCAGCAGTGAAGGGAAAGAGATGAACACTGAAGCTTTCTTT
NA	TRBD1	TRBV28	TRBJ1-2	CASSWTGANYGYTF	TGTGCCAGCAGTTGGACAGGGGCTAACTATGGCTACACCTTC
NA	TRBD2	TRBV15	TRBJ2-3	CATSREGLAGSDTQYF	TGTGCCACCAGCAGAGAGGGACTAGCGGGCTCAGATACGCAGTATTTT
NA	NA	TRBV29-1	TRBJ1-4	CSVATATNEKLFF	TGCAGCGTTGCCACTGCAACTAATGAAAAACTGTTTTTT
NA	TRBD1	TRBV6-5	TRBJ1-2	CASSYSETGTYGYTF	TGTGCCAGCAGTTACTCGGAGACAGGGACCTATGGCTACACCTTC
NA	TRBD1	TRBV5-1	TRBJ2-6	CASSFNRGGSGANVLTF	TGCGCCAGCAGCTTTAACAGGGGCGGTTCTGGGGCCAACGTCCTGACTTTC
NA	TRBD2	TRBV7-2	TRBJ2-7	CASRWTSGRRMYEQYF	TGTGCCAGCAGATGGACTAGCGGGAGAAGAATGTACGAGCAGTACTTC
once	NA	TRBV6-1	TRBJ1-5	CASSEAGVPNQPQHF	TGTGCCAGCAGTGAAGCGGGGGTCCCGAATCAGCCCCAGCATTTT
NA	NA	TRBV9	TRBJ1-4	CASSVGTANEKLFF	TGTGCCAGCAGCGTAGGAACAGCTAATGAAAAACTGTTTTTT
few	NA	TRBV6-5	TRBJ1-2	CASREAVSGYTF	TGTGCCAGCCGAGAGGCGGTCAGTGGCTACACCTTC
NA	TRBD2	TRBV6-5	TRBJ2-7	CASSYSSGGAIYEQYF	TGTGCCAGCAGTTACTCCTCCGGGGGGGCTATCTACGAGCAGTACTTC
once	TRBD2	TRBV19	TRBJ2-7	CASSPGTSGRTYEQYF	TGTGCCAGTAGCCCCGGGACTAGCGGGAGGACCTACGAGCAGTACTTC